The 27 T cell receptor beta chains presented below share a single source sample, sequenced in a study of blood T cells in healthy people across ages. Through a sample-barcoded 5' primer and a J-beta primer mix, a second PCR was run for about 7 to 12 cycles. Using its own MiXCR run on the 5' RACE reads, TCRdb lists one record per CDR3 protein. The sample includes 550,000 to 800,000 distinct CDR3 sequences, 20% to 25% of them seen just once. Sequenced: blood. The receptors derive from a man between 65 and 79 years old in good health.

There are many counts of this clonotype. The rearrangement joins TRBV3-1 to TRBJ2-6; the match to TRBD1 covers 9 bases. Germline values: CDR1 LGHDT, CDR2 YNNKEL (reference sequence). Trimming cost V 4 bases and J 3 bases; bases outside gene matches: 10. The CDR3 is 18 amino acids. The CDR3 reads CASSPSRDRVVGANVLTF. The DNA of the CDR3 is TGTGCCAGCAGCCCGTCCCGGGACAGGGTTGTTGGGGCCAACGTCCTGACTTTC.

This clonotype was found many times. The V gene is TRBV2, the J gene TRBJ2-1; tentatively, D is TRBD2 (6 bases). CDR1 is SNHLY, CDR2 FYNNEI, per germline. V lost 8 bases to trimming and J lost 10 bases, with 18 bases between them. The CDR3 sequence is 13 residues long. CDR3 protein: CASVGRGGDEQFF. In nucleotides, the CDR3 is TGTGCCAGCGTAGGCCGCGGAGGGGACGAGCAGTTCTTC.

This clonotype appeared a few times. The J gene is TRBJ2-1, the V gene TRBV24-1; unclear D gene. Trimming shortened V by 4 bases and J by 1 base, and 13 bases separated the two germline ends. This CDR3 is 16 amino acids long. Germline assignment: CDR1 KGHDR and CDR2 SFDVKD. CDR3 DNA: TGTGCCACCAGTGACGGGTCTATATCTTCCTACAATGAGCAGTTCTTC. Translated, it gives CATSDGSISSYNEQFF.

The sample holds a few counts of this clonotype. The CDR3 does not close with the conserved phenylalanine or tryptophan, likely indicating a read error. The J gene is TRBJ1-4, the V gene TRBV5-1, with D uncertain. The germline V gene has CDR1 SGHRS and CDR2 YFSETQ. The CDR3 is made up of 15 amino acids. Trimming cost V 0 bases and J 7 bases, with 13 bases left between them. The CDR3 region is CASSLEGPSTEKLFS. CDR3 DNA sequence: TGCGCCAGCAGCTTGGAAGGACCATCTACTGAAAAACTGTTTTCT.

This clonotype has just a few counts. V and J are TRBV4-2 and TRBJ2-6, with a weak D call TRBD2 (6 bases). CDR3 length: 18 amino acids. The germline V gene encodes CDR1 LGHNA and CDR2 YNFKEQ. Trimming stripped 1 base from V and 4 bases from J, with 17 bases between. CDR3 loop: CASSQVQGGSYGANVLTF. The CDR3 DNA is TGTGCCAGCAGCCAAGTACAAGGAGGGTCCTACGGGGCCAACGTCCTGACTTTC.

This clonotype was counted ten times or more. The V call is TRBV29-1, the J call TRBJ2-1, with D unresolved. CDR3 length: 13 residues. V lost 1 base and J lost 7, with 11 bases in between. Germline lookup yields CDR1 SQVTM and CDR2 ANQGSEA. The chain's CDR3 is CSVEVRAGNEQFF. The CDR3 coding sequence is TGCAGCGTTGAAGTACGTGCCGGGAATGAGCAGTTCTTC.

In DNA form, the CDR3 reads TGTGCCAGCAGTTTAGGAGGGGACAGCTACTTC. It translates to CASSLGGDSYF. The rearrangement joins TRBV12-3 or TRBV12-4 to TRBJ2-5; 7 bases align to TRBD1. With 1 base clipped from V and 14 bases from J, the junction kept 4 bases outside the gene matches. The CDR3 contains 11 residues.

This clonotype was detected only a few times. As DNA, the CDR3 is TGTGCCATCAGGATGGGTGGGACAGGGACCTACGAGCAGTACTTC. It specifies CAIRMGGTGTYEQYF. V gene TRBV10-3 combines with J gene TRBJ2-7; 9 nucleotides line up with TRBD1. Germline V lookup: CDR1 ENHRY, CDR2 SYGVKD. Unmatched junction bases numbered 8, after V lost 6 bases and J lost 2 bases. CDR3 length equals 15 residues.

The rearrangement joins TRBV3-1 to TRBJ2-7; D is undetermined. This CDR3 region has 11 residues. The germline CDR1 and CDR2 sequences are LGHDT and YNNKEL (reference sequence). V lost 11 bases and J 6 bases, leaving 14 bases between the germline ends. As DNA, the CDR3 is TGTGCCGGCACCCAAGGGTTCGAGCAGTACTTC. It is translated as CAGTQGFEQYF.

In its sample, this clonotype was seen a few times. This rearrangement joins TRBV6-6 to TRBJ1-4; unclear D gene. The CDR3 runs 15 residues. The V gene lost 7 bases and the J gene lost 0 bases, with 12 bases spanning the gap. Germline V CDR1 and CDR2: MNHNY, SVGAGI (reference sequence). CDR3 loop: CASIETPATNEKLFF. DNA of the CDR3: TGTGCCAGCATTGAAACACCTGCAACTAATGAAAAACTGTTTTTT.

This chain joins TRBV12-3 or TRBV12-4 and TRBJ2-3, with 14 positions matching TRBD2. J gave up 4 bases and V 5 bases, and 11 bases lay outside the gene matches. The CDR3 contains 18 residues. CDR3 nucleotide sequence: TGTGCCAGCAGTCACGGGACTAGCGGGAGACCTAGAGCAGATACGCAGTATTTT. Amino acids: CASSHGTSGRPRADTQYF.

This clonotype showed up just a few times. The chain has TRBV27 and TRBJ2-3; D perhaps matches TRBD2 (5 bases). The germline V and J ends were trimmed by 3 bases and 5 bases, with 15 bases remaining between them. In germline, CDR1 is MNHEY, CDR2 SMNVEV (reference sequence). There are 15 residues in the CDR3. CDR3 region: CASSFRSSGGDTQYF. DNA of the CDR3: TGTGCCAGCAGTTTTAGATCGAGCGGTGGAGATACGCAGTATTTT.

In nucleotides, the CDR3 is TGCGCCAGCAGCCAATGGGGTGGGTCCTACGAGCAGTACTTC. Amino acids: CASSQWGGSYEQYF. This rearrangement joins TRBV4-1 to TRBJ2-7; unclear D gene. This CDR3 spans 14 amino acids. Trimming removed 2 bases from V and 1 base from J, with 9 bases in between. The germline CDR1 and CDR2 sequences are MGHRA and YSYEKL.

This clonotype was found many times. The chain joins TRBV12-3 or TRBV12-4 to TRBJ2-4; no reliable D call. There are 11 residues in the CDR3. V was cut by 7 bases and J by 7 bases, with 8 bases left in between. The CDR3 nucleotides read TGTGCCAGCACTCTTGGGAACATTCAGTACTTC. Its translation is CASTLGNIQYF.

V usage is TRBV24-1 and J usage is TRBJ2-5; TRBD1 or TRBD2 may be the D gene (5 bases each). The J call may not be correct, given that the DNA end is closer to TRBJ2-1. The CDR3 is 14 residues long. Per germline, CDR1 KGHDR and CDR2 SFDVKD. The CDR3 loop reads CATSDPGPTSEQFF. CDR3 in DNA: TGTGCCACCAGTGATCCGGGACCGACTTCGGAGCAGTTCTTC.

This clonotype was seen only a few times. A single base separates this from a much larger clone, so it may be a read error. This rearrangement joins TRBV21-1 to TRBJ2-5. TRBV21-1 is annotated as a pseudogene. This CDR3 has 15 amino acids. The CDR3, as DNA: TGTGCCAGCAGCATGAGTAGGCCAGGAGTAGAGGCCCAGTACTTC. It specifies CASSMSRPGVEAQYF.

This clonotype was counted a few times. This sequence joins TRBV7-2 and TRBJ2-5, with D perhaps given as TRBD1 or TRBD2 (5 bases each). The V gene lost 5 bases and the J gene lost 4 bases, with 17 bases spanning the gap. Germline CDR1 and CDR2: SGHTA and FQGNSA. This CDR3 contains 15 residues. The chain's CDR3 is CASSQRLIGAETQYF. CDR3 DNA: TGTGCCAGCAGCCAGCGGCTCATCGGGGCAGAGACCCAGTACTTC.

This clonotype was detected once. One end of the junction is discordant with germline, which a read error may explain. The V call is TRBV6-1, the J call TRBJ1-1; 7 positions match TRBD1. Looked up from germline, CDR1 is MNHNS and CDR2 is SASEGT. There are 16 residues in the CDR3. CDR3 residues: CASRLRTGPLNTAAFF. CDR3 in DNA: TGTGCCAGCAGACTTCGGACAGGCCCGCTGAACACTGCAGCTTTCTTT.

The chain combines TRBV29-1 with TRBJ2-3; TRBD2 matches at 8 bases. Germline V gene data show CDR1 as SQVTM and CDR2 as ANQGSEA. The CDR3 covers 14 residues. V shed 5 bases and J 3 bases; nucleotides not matched to a gene: 7. The CDR3 nucleotides are TGCAGCGTTCCCCCCGCGGGAGGAACAGATACGCAGTATTTT. Its protein product is CSVPPAGGTDTQYF.

This clonotype was seen a handful of times. J is TRBJ2-5 and V is TRBV20-1; 7 bases map to TRBD2. The J call is in doubt because the DNA end fits TRBJ2-1 better. CDR3 length: 12 amino acids. CDR1 DFQATT and CDR2 SNEGSKA come from the germline V gene (reference sequence). This chain's CDR3 is CSAQRDDNEQFF. The DNA for the CDR3 is TGCAGTGCCCAGCGGGACGATAATGAGCAGTTCTTC.

The chain is built from TRBV28 and TRBJ2-5; tentative D call: TRBD1 (5 bases). Germline values: CDR1 MDHEN, CDR2 SYDVKM. Trimming pared 5 bases from V and 1 base from J, leaving 11 bases between. There are 14 residues in the CDR3. In nucleotides, the CDR3 is TGTGCCAGCAGTGACCGACAGCTCCAAGAGACCCAGTACTTC. Protein product: CASSDRQLQETQYF.

This clonotype was seen only a few times. V gene TRBV6-2 or TRBV6-3 combines with J gene TRBJ1-5, with 10 bases lining up with TRBD1. V shed 5 bases, J shed 2 bases, and the junction held 6 bases outside the gene matches. Germline-derived CDR1 and CDR2 are MNHEY and SVGEGT. The CDR3 runs to 16 residues. CDR3 protein: CASSPDRGLGNQPQHF. CDR3 bases: TGTGCCAGCAGTCCGGACAGGGGGTTAGGCAATCAGCCCCAGCATTTT.

The V call is TRBV6-5, the J call TRBJ2-7; 11 positions agree with TRBD2. The CDR3 loop spans 16 amino acids. Germline values: CDR1 MNHEY, CDR2 SVGAGI. The ends lost 2 bases at V and 2 bases at J; junction bases unmatched: 5. The DNA of the CDR3 is TGTGCCAGCAGTTACCCCCTAGCGGGAGGTACCTACGAGCAGTACTTC. It encodes CASSYPLAGGTYEQYF.

This clonotype has just a few counts. The rearrangement links TRBV27 to TRBJ2-1; D might be TRBD2 (6 bases). V was clipped by 8 bases and J by 0 bases, with 14 bases between them. The CDR3 totals 15 residues. The V gene's germline CDR1 is MNHEY and CDR2 SMNVEV (reference sequence). The CDR3 is CASGISGSSYNEQFF. CDR3 bases: TGTGCCAGCGGAATTAGCGGTAGCTCCTACAATGAGCAGTTCTTC.

The CDR3 DNA follows: TGTGCCATCACCCCAGGACTAGCGGCAGATACGCAGTATTTT. It codes for CAITPGLAADTQYF. The chain has TRBV10-3 and TRBJ2-3; the match to TRBD2 covers 10 bases. The CDR3 consists of 14 residues. V lost 7 bases and J lost 4; bases outside the gene matches: 5. From germline, CDR1 is ENHRY and CDR2 SYGVKD.

This chain links TRBV12-3 or TRBV12-4 with TRBJ1-2; 7 bases line up with TRBD1. V was clipped by 5 bases and J by 2 bases; unmatched bases: 5. CDR3 length equals 14 residues. The CDR3 here is CASSHRQGNYGYTF. The CDR3 nucleotides read TGTGCCAGCAGTCATCGACAGGGCAACTATGGCTACACCTTC.

This clonotype was counted a few times. V and J are TRBV27 and TRBJ1-2; tentatively, D is TRBD1 (5 bases). CDR1 is MNHEY, CDR2 SMNVEV, per germline (reference sequence). The CDR3 spans 14 residues. Trimming took 5 bases from V and 7 from J, leaving 17 bases between them. The CDR3 spells CASSPATVGCGYTF. In DNA form, the CDR3 reads TGTGCCAGCAGTCCGGCGACAGTTGGCTGTGGCTACACCTTC.